The clone carrying this T cell receptor beta chain came up many times. Its antigen remains unknown. CDR1 and CDR2 from the germline V gene are LGHNA and YNFKEQ. This CDR3 is built from 17 residues. J lost 4 bases, V lost 4 bases, and 8 bases had no gene match. From the multiplex PCR reads, TCRdb called clonotypes with MiXCR, one entry per CDR3 protein. The repertoire holds over 250,000 distinct CDR3 sequences, with 30% as singletons. This sample is part of a study of breast tumors, draining lymph nodes, adjacent tissues. Findings and limits, study-wide: Tumor repertoires ranked between lymph nodes and nontumor tissue in diversity, with V and J gene preferences. Tumor and nontumor repertoires were significantly more similar in luminal-like than in basal-like breast cancer. Data only fit, rather than demonstrated, lymph node origin of most tumor T cells.

Breast cancer patients provided tissue from their axillary draining lymph nodes. The sequence was obtained from a female donor with breast cancer. Some clones in this sample may be carry-over from other donors' samples. The chain uses TRBV4-2 and TRBJ2-5; 14 positions agree with TRBD2. What was sequenced was axillary lymph node tissue. Written as DNA, the CDR3 is TGTGCCAGCAGCCTTCTGACTAGCGGGAGGGCCATAGAGACCCAGTACTTC. Amino acid sequence: CASSLLTSGRAIETQYF.